The 25 T cell receptor beta chains listed next were all sequenced from one sample in a study of early T cells in non-severe SARS-CoV-2 infection. TCRdb passed the 5' RACE reads through MiXCR, listing each CDR3 protein once. Here the sample spans roughly 35,000 distinct CDR3 sequences, approximately 5.3% being singletons. The sequenced sample consisted of whole blood. Every receptor here comes from an adult who was a healthcare worker with PCR-confirmed SARS-CoV-2 infection or an uninfected control (not recorded which).

This clonotype has a count of ten or more. CDR3 coding DNA: TGCAGCCCAATCATAGCGAAAACCAATGAGCAGTTCTTC. It codes for CSPIIAKTNEQFF. The chain employs TRBV29-1 and TRBJ2-1; a weak D match, TRBD2 (5 bases). V dropped 8 bases and J dropped 6 bases, with 17 bases sitting between them. Germline-derived CDR1 and CDR2 are SQVTM and ANQGSEA. The length of the CDR3 is 13 residues.

This chain links TRBV7-2 with TRBJ1-1, with D unclear. V was cut by 0 bases and J by 4 bases, with 9 bases left in between. The CDR3 has 14 amino acids. Germline V gene sequence: CDR1 SGHTA, CDR2 FQGNSA. The CDR3, as DNA: TGTGCCAGCAGCTTAGCGCAGGCGAGCACTGAAGCTTTCTTT. This gives the protein CASSLAQASTEAFF.

This clonotype has at least ten counts. One end of the junction does not line up with germline, which may come from a read error. The CDR3 nucleotides read TGTGCCAGCAGTGAAGAGGGAGGGGTAAGGGCGGAGGATTTT. This gives the protein CASSEEGGVRAEDF. J is TRBJ2-3 and V is TRBV2; 7 bases fit TRBD2. CDR3 length: 14 amino acids. CDR1 and CDR2 from the germline V gene are SNHLY and FYNNEI.

This clonotype was seen ten or more times. This sequence joins TRBV25-1 and TRBJ1-1; 10 bases agree with TRBD1. V lost 9 bases, J lost 3 bases, and 4 bases stayed unmatched. Germline V gives CDR1 MGHDK, CDR2 SYGVNS. The CDR3 is 13 residues long. CDR3 loop: CASRQGAYTEAFF. For the CDR3, the DNA is TGTGCCAGTAGACAGGGGGCGTACACTGAAGCTTTCTTT.

V gene TRBV18 combines with J gene TRBJ2-1; TRBD2 agrees at 14 bases. V was clipped by 3 bases and J by 0 bases; unmatched bases: 7. Per the germline V gene, CDR1 is KGHSH and CDR2 is LQKENI. The CDR3 has 19 amino acids. This CDR3 reads CASSPRTSGRTSSYNEQFF. As DNA, the CDR3 is TGTGCCAGCTCACCCCGGACTAGCGGGAGGACGAGCTCCTACAATGAGCAGTTCTTC.

In its sample, this clonotype was seen many times. The chain carries TRBV6-5 and TRBJ1-2, with D hard to call. Trimming shortened V by 2 bases and J by 7 bases, and 11 bases separated the two germline ends. Germline values: CDR1 MNHEY, CDR2 SVGAGI. CDR3 length: 13 residues. The CDR3 region has the DNA TGTGCCAGCAGTTACGAGGGAGTTAGTGGCTACACCTTC. Translation: CASSYEGVSGYTF.

This clonotype was observed at least ten times. The genes are TRBV4-2 and TRBJ1-4, with 7 positions matching TRBD1. Germline values: CDR1 LGHNA, CDR2 YNFKEQ. This CDR3 has 14 residues. The J segment lost 7 bases and the V segment lost 4 bases, leaving 6 bases of the junction unmatched. CDR3 residues: CASSRAGTVEKLFF. CDR3 nucleotides: TGTGCCAGCAGCCGAGCAGGGACAGTTGAAAAACTGTTTTTT.

The chain combines TRBV5-4 with TRBJ2-5, with 14 nucleotides matching TRBD2. CDR1 and CDR2 (germline): SGHNT, YYREEE (reference sequence). Trimming removed 4 bases from V and 2 bases from J; junction bases left unmatched: 4. The CDR3 extends over 16 amino acids. DNA of the CDR3: TGTGCCAGCAGCAGGCGGACTAGCGGGGGGCAAGAGACCCAGTACTTC. This codes for CASSRRTSGGQETQYF.

This chain links TRBV10-2 with TRBJ1-1; D is unclear. Germline V gene sequence: CDR1 WSHSY, CDR2 SAAADI. The CDR3 consists of 11 residues. Trimming took off 3 bases at V and 2 bases at J, with 1 base between the two ends. The CDR3: CASSENTEAFF. CDR3 bases: TGCGCCAGCAGTGAAAACACTGAAGCTTTCTTT.

In the case of this clonotype: This may stem from a read error, because a much larger clone lies one nucleotide away. V is TRBV5-5 and J is TRBJ2-1; D may match TRBD1 or TRBD2 (6 bases each). Trimming took 5 bases from V and 7 from J, leaving 31 bases between them. The CDR3 sequence is 19 residues long. Germline loops: CDR1 SGHKS, CDR2 YYEKEE (reference sequence). The CDR3 DNA reads as TGTGCCAGCAGGGGATTAGGGAGACTAGTGGGGGCGAGTGGAAATGAGCAGTTCTTC. Amino acid sequence: CASRGLGRLVGASGNEQFF.

This clonotype was seen many times. The chain joins TRBV7-3 to TRBJ2-3, with 7 nucleotides matching TRBD2. This CDR3 contains 15 residues. The V and J ends lost 5 bases and 1 base, in that order; junction bases with no gene match: 6. The germline V gene has CDR1 SGHTA and CDR2 FQGTGA. CDR3 loop: CASSPERGGTDTQYF. CDR3 coding DNA: TGTGCCAGCAGCCCAGAGCGGGGTGGCACAGATACGCAGTATTTT.

There are many counts of this clonotype. The chain recombines TRBV6-1 with TRBJ1-5, with 7 nucleotides matching TRBD1. Germline CDR1 is MNHNS and CDR2 is SASEGT. This CDR3 has 13 residues. Trimming removed 2 bases from V and 10 bases from J; junction bases left unmatched: 5. CDR3 loop: CASSENRGLPQHF. In nucleotides, the CDR3 is TGTGCCAGCAGTGAAAACAGGGGTCTACCCCAGCATTTT.

DNA for the CDR3: TGTGCCAGCAGCCGGGACGGCTCCTACGAGCAGTACTTC. Protein sequence: CASSRDGSYEQYF. This sequence joins TRBV12-3 or TRBV12-4 and TRBJ2-7; D tentatively reads TRBD1 or TRBD2 (5 bases each). CDR3 length: 13 residues. V shed 6 bases and J shed 0 bases, with 9 bases lying between them.

This sequence joins TRBV4-2 and TRBJ2-7; 7 nucleotides align to TRBD2. The J segment lost 6 bases and the V segment lost 3 bases, leaving 11 bases of the junction unmatched. The germline gives CDR1 LGHNA, CDR2 YNFKEQ. The CDR3 length is 15 residues. The CDR3 loop is CASSHGGLESGEQYF. Written as DNA, the CDR3 is TGTGCCAGCAGCCACGGTGGACTAGAGTCGGGCGAGCAGTACTTC.

This clonotype turned up a few times. The chain is built from TRBV20-1 and TRBJ2-1; perhaps D is TRBD1 or TRBD2 (6 bases each). The germline V and J ends were trimmed by 3 bases and 2 bases, with 14 bases remaining between them. The CDR3 loop spans 15 amino acids. The germline V gene encodes CDR1 DFQATT and CDR2 SNEGSKA (reference sequence). CDR3 sequence: CSARSSGAAYNEQFF. CDR3 in DNA: TGCAGTGCTAGGAGTTCGGGGGCCGCCTACAATGAGCAGTTCTTC.

CDR3 region: CASSQDGGNQPQHF. The DNA of the CDR3 is TGTGCCAGCAGCCAAGATGGGGGGAATCAGCCCCAGCATTTT. The chain joins TRBV3-1 to TRBJ1-5; TRBD1 is a possible D gene (5 bases). Germline V gene data show CDR1 as LGHDT and CDR2 as YNNKEL (reference sequence). The CDR3 extends over 14 amino acids. V was trimmed by 0 bases and J by 4 bases, leaving 7 bases between them.

In this sample, this clonotype turned up a few times. The chain combines TRBV9 with TRBJ2-7; D gene unclear. The CDR3 runs 14 residues. Germline values: CDR1 SGDLS, CDR2 YYNGEE. Between the trimmed V and J ends, which lost 1 base and 2 bases, there was a span of 10 bases. The CDR3 sequence is CASSVMENAYEQYF. The CDR3 DNA reads as TGTGCCAGCAGCGTAATGGAAAACGCCTACGAGCAGTACTTC.

This clonotype came up many times. The J gene is TRBJ2-1, the V gene TRBV14; 10 nucleotides align to TRBD2. Germline CDR1 reads SGHDN; CDR2 reads FVKESK. V shed 0 bases and J 2 bases; nucleotides not matched to a gene: 4. The CDR3 runs 17 residues. The CDR3 here is CASSQDQAGGAYNEQFF. In DNA, the CDR3 is TGTGCCAGCAGCCAAGATCAAGCGGGAGGGGCCTACAATGAGCAGTTCTTC.

This clonotype was recorded many times. The V gene is TRBV6-2 or TRBV6-3, the J gene TRBJ1-2; 8 positions match TRBD1. Looked up from germline, CDR1 is MNHEY and CDR2 is SVGEGT. The CDR3 length is 15 residues. The ends lost 0 bases at V and 7 bases at J; junction bases unmatched: 7. The CDR3 nucleotides are TGTGCCAGCAGTTACTCGACAGGGGACCGGTCTGGCTACACCTTC. Its protein product is CASSYSTGDRSGYTF.

This clonotype was recorded at least ten times. The genes are TRBV19 and TRBJ2-4, with TRBD1 identical over 9 bases. Germline V gene lookup returns CDR1 LNHDA and CDR2 SQIVND (reference sequence). CDR3 length: 13 amino acids. V lost 5 bases to trimming and J lost 7 bases; unmatched junction nucleotides: 3. The CDR3 nucleotides read TGTGCCAGTAGTTTAGGACAGGGGAACATTCAGTACTTC. Translating it yields CASSLGQGNIQYF.

There are many counts of this clonotype. This chain joins TRBV4-2 and TRBJ1-4; D gene unclear. V lost 4 bases and J 7 bases, leaving 22 bases between the germline ends. This CDR3 region has 17 residues. Germline loops: CDR1 LGHNA, CDR2 YNFKEQ. The CDR3 coding sequence is TGTGCCAGCAGCCCGAAAACCCCAGGTGCCGGAGGTGAAAAACTGTTTTTT. The encoded protein is CASSPKTPGAGGEKLFF.

A few counts support this clonotype. This chain joins TRBV6-1 and TRBJ2-2, with D perhaps TRBD1 or TRBD2 (6 bases each). Germline lookup yields CDR1 MNHNS and CDR2 SASEGT. V lost 3 bases and J 7 bases, leaving 18 bases between the germline ends. This CDR3 is 16 amino acids long. The CDR3 sequence: CASSELGASEGGELFF. The DNA for the CDR3 is TGTGCCAGCAGTGAGTTGGGGGCTAGCGAAGGCGGGGAGCTGTTTTTT.

This clonotype has at least ten counts. V usage is TRBV27 and J usage is TRBJ2-5; D possibly uses TRBD1 or TRBD2 (5 bases each). Germline CDR1 reads MNHEY; CDR2 reads SMNVEV (reference sequence). The length of the CDR3 is 13 residues. With 3 bases removed from V and 5 bases from J, the gap between germline ends came to 10 bases. CDR3: CASSLGPRETQYF. For the CDR3, the DNA is TGTGCCAGCAGTTTGGGACCCAGGGAGACCCAGTACTTC.

This clonotype has a count of ten or more. The chain combines TRBV4-2 with TRBJ1-1; the D gene is possibly TRBD1 (5 bases). Germline assignment: CDR1 LGHNA and CDR2 YNFKEQ. Trimming pared 5 bases from V and 1 base from J, leaving 11 bases between. There are 14 residues in the CDR3. CDR3 sequence reads: CASSFDRGNTEAFF. The CDR3 nucleotides are TGTGCCAGCAGCTTCGATAGGGGGAACACTGAAGCTTTCTTT.

This clonotype was picked up many times. V usage is TRBV20-1 and J usage is TRBJ2-3, with D perhaps matching TRBD2 (6 bases). Trimming cost V 2 bases and J 1 base, with 13 bases left between them. Germline CDR1 DFQATT, CDR2 SNEGSKA (reference sequence). This CDR3 contains 15 residues. CDR3 sequence: CSARLRGSGTDTQYF. The CDR3 DNA is TGCAGTGCTAGACTACGGGGGAGTGGCACAGATACGCAGTATTTT.